This T cell receptor beta chain was observed in a study of T-cell reconstitution after alpha-beta-depleted transplantation in children. TCRbeta library construction was performed incorporating unique molecular identifiers. TCRdb ran MiXCR on the PCR reads and lists one entry per CDR3 protein. The top ten clones hold around 8.2% of a sample with fewer than 130,000 distinct CDR3 sequences, 9% to 12% of them seen once. This clonotype came up many times. The sequencing here drew on PBMCs from the stem cell graft donor, taken from the stem cell graft. The sequence came from a human donor who donated a stem cell graft to a child with acute lymphoblastic leukemia.

CDR3 DNA sequence: TGTGCCAGCAGCGAATCCGGGACTAAGAACACCGGGGAGCTGTTTTTT. Its translation: CASSESGTKNTGELFF. The V and J genes are TRBV7-2 and TRBJ2-2; TRBD2 matches 7 bases. This CDR3 region has 16 residues. Losses at the gene ends were 5 bases for V and 1 base for J; bases not matched to a gene: 7. In germline, CDR1 is SGHTA, CDR2 FQGNSA. Full variable domain (remainder filled in from reference TRBV7-2 and TRBJ2-2): GAGVSQSPSNKVTEKGKDVELRCDPISGHTALYWYRQSLGQGLEFLIYFQGNSAPDKSGLPSDRFSAERTGGSVSTLTIQRTQQEDSAVYLCASSESGTKNTGELFFGEGSRLTVL.